These 7 T cell receptor beta chains were sequenced from one sample in a study of neurological immune-mediated disorders (dated by TCRdb to the late 2010s). The library was produced with 5' RACE. TCRdb names Illumina HiSeq 2500 as the instrument used. The raw public reads went through TCRdb reprocessing: fastp at Q25, MiXCR clone calling, in-frame beta chains kept. Records with the same CDR3 protein are collapsed into one entry carrying the most frequent genes and DNA. This sample lists more than 50,000 distinct CDR3 sequences; about 4% were detected once. The ten largest make up 1% to 1.5% of the sample. Material: PBMCs. These receptors all stem from a man younger than 40 with multiple sclerosis.

This clonotype was counted many times. This sequence joins TRBV11-2 and TRBJ2-1; D gene ambiguous. Trimming pared 6 bases from V and 0 bases from J, leaving 15 bases between. The CDR3 loop spans 16 amino acids. Per germline, CDR1 SGHAT and CDR2 FQNNGV. The CDR3 loop is CASRSPRSSSYNEQFF. The CDR3 region has the DNA TGTGCCAGCAGGTCGCCACGCTCGAGCTCCTACAATGAGCAGTTCTTC.

In its sample, this clonotype was seen many times. The CDR3 nucleotides read TGCAGTGCTAGAAGGACAGAAGCGTATGGCTACACCTTC. Translated: CSARRTEAYGYTF. The chain has TRBV20-1 and TRBJ1-2; D possibly corresponds to TRBD1 (6 bases). CDR3 length equals 13 residues. V lost 2 bases and J lost 5, with 12 bases in between. CDR1 and CDR2 from the germline V gene are DFQATT and SNEGSKA (reference sequence).

This clonotype was seen many times. The chain uses TRBV6-5 and TRBJ1-1; perhaps TRBD1 as D (6 bases). Germline values: CDR1 MNHEY, CDR2 SVGAGI. V was pared by 1 base and J by 4 bases, with 10 bases between. This CDR3 region has 14 residues. CDR3 sequence (DNA): TGTGCCAGCAGTTACTTCACAGGGAGCACTGAAGCTTTCTTT. It yields the protein CASSYFTGSTEAFF.

As regards this clonotype: A clone one base away is much larger, so this may be a read error. The chain recombines TRBV27 with TRBJ2-7; 12 bases align to TRBD1. CDR1 is MNHEY, CDR2 SMNVEV, per germline (reference sequence). This CDR3 comprises 14 residues. DNA for the CDR3: TGTGCCAGCAGTCAAGGGACAGGGGGCGTCGAGCAGTGCTTC. It is translated as CASSQGTGGVEQCF.

The V call is TRBV4-1, the J call TRBJ1-1, with TRBD1 as a possible D gene (5 bases). Germline V CDR1 and CDR2: MGHRA, YSYEKL. The ends were cut back, 7 bases at V and 4 bases at J, with 16 bases in the middle. The CDR3 length is 14 residues. CDR3 protein: CASNHGGESTEAFF. The CDR3 region has the DNA TGCGCCAGCAACCACGGAGGGGAGAGCACTGAAGCTTTCTTT.

This clonotype was counted ten times or more. The gene calls are TRBV6-5 and TRBJ2-3; D is possibly TRBD2 (6 bases). The V gene's germline CDR1 is MNHEY and CDR2 SVGAGI. The ends were cut back, 6 bases at V and 4 bases at J, with 8 bases in the middle. This CDR3 comprises 12 residues. CDR3 residues: CASRGGSDTQYF. CDR3 in DNA: TGTGCCAGCAGGGGGGGATCAGATACGCAGTATTTT.

This clonotype was seen a few times. The gene calls are TRBV7-6 and TRBJ2-7, with D perhaps TRBD2 (6 bases). The CDR3 is 12 amino acids. V was cut by 5 bases and J by 4 bases, with 9 bases left in between. Germline V gene sequence: CDR1 SGHVS, CDR2 FNYEAQ. This CDR3 reads CASSMRGYEQYF. The CDR3 DNA follows: TGTGCCAGCAGCATGCGGGGATACGAGCAGTACTTC.